These 25 T cell receptor beta chains were sequenced from one sample in a study of blood T cells in healthy people across ages. It was with a sample-barcoded 5' primer and a J-beta primer mix that a second PCR of roughly 6 to 12 cycles was run. One entry per CDR3 protein results from TCRdb running MiXCR on the 5' RACE reads. The table lists around 1,000,000 distinct CDR3 sequences, less than 45% of them singletons. Material for sequencing was blood. The receptor source for this set is a man aged 18 to 35 in good health.

V usage is TRBV24-1 and J usage is TRBJ2-2; D may be TRBD1 or TRBD2 (5 bases each). CDR3 length: 17 amino acids. Trimming cost V 2 bases and J 2 bases, with 14 bases left between them. Germline V gives CDR1 KGHDR, CDR2 SFDVKD. The DNA of the CDR3 is TGTGCCACCAGTGATTCCGCCGGGGCAACCAACACCGGGGAGCTGTTTTTT. It encodes CATSDSAGATNTGELFF.

The J gene is TRBJ2-1, the V gene TRBV9, with 7 bases fitting TRBD1. The J call may be wrong; the DNA end is better matched by TRBJ2-7. The CDR3 length is 15 residues. Looked up from germline, CDR1 is SGDLS and CDR2 is YYNGEE. The CDR3 DNA sequence: TGTGCCAGCACCACAAGGGACAGCCCGTACAATGAGCAGTACTTC. This translates into CASTTRDSPYNEQYF.

This clonotype was observed a single time. V usage is TRBV29-1 and J usage is TRBJ1-1; the match to TRBD1 covers 7 bases. V dropped 7 bases and J dropped 6; count of bases not matched to a gene: 8. The CDR3 is 12 residues long. CDR1 and CDR2 (germline): SQVTM, ANQGSEA. As DNA, the CDR3 is TGCAGCGCCAAGACAGGGTCCGCTGAAGCTTTCTTT. Protein product: CSAKTGSAEAFF.

The V and J genes are TRBV20-1 and TRBJ2-1, with D perhaps matching TRBD1 (5 bases). CDR3 length equals 10 residues. V lost 7 bases and J 14 bases, leaving 15 bases between the germline ends. CDR1 is DFQATT and CDR2 is SNEGSKA in the germline V gene (reference sequence). CDR3: CSVPQAGKFF. Here the CDR3 DNA reads TGCAGTGTACCACAGGCAGGGAAGTTCTTC.

This clonotype was counted a few times. CDR3 in DNA: TGCGCCAGCAGCTTGGCCCACAGGGAACGCTACACCTTC. It encodes CASSLAHRERYTF. The chain employs TRBV5-1 and TRBJ1-2; D is possibly TRBD1 (6 bases). The CDR3 is 13 residues long. CDR1 is SGHRS and CDR2 is YFSETQ in the germline V gene. V lost 0 bases, J lost 9 bases, and 12 bases lay in between.

V gene TRBV6-2 or TRBV6-3 combines with J gene TRBJ1-6; 8 bases are shared with TRBD1. V trimming: 0 bases; J trimming: 7 bases; junction bases outside the gene matches: 8. The germline gives CDR1 MNHEY, CDR2 SVGEGT. The CDR3 runs to 17 residues. The CDR3 bases are TGTGCCAGCAGTTACTCCGATCCAGGACAGGGAAATTCACCCCTCCACTTT. It is translated as CASSYSDPGQGNSPLHF.

This clonotype came up a few times. V usage is TRBV7-9 and J usage is TRBJ2-3, with 10 bases identical to TRBD2. The V gene end was trimmed by 4 bases and the J gene end by 4 bases; junction bases not matched to a gene: 17. In germline, CDR1 is SEHNR, CDR2 FQNEAQ (reference sequence). The CDR3 is 19 amino acids. The CDR3 region has the DNA TGTGCCAGCAGCTCGTCTACCGTACTTAGCGGGGGGTTCCCAGATACGCAGTATTTT. Its protein is CASSSSTVLSGGFPDTQYF.

The V call is TRBV18, the J call TRBJ2-2; D perhaps matches TRBD2 (7 bases). The CDR3 runs to 17 residues. With 6 bases removed from V and 4 bases from J, the gap between germline ends came to 21 bases. Per the germline V gene, CDR1 is KGHSH and CDR2 is LQKENI. The CDR3 bases are TGTGCCAGCTCCCCCCAGTCGGGGGGCCGAGTCACCGGGGAGCTGTTTTTT. Translated: CASSPQSGGRVTGELFF.

V usage is TRBV12-3 or TRBV12-4 and J usage is TRBJ2-6, with D perhaps TRBD1 (6 bases). Trimming shortened V by 4 bases and J by 4 bases, and 11 bases separated the two germline ends. The CDR3 spans 15 residues. The CDR3 bases are TGTGCCAGCAGTTCCAGGGGAACCGGGGCCAACGTCCTGACTTTC. This encodes CASSSRGTGANVLTF.

V is TRBV29-1 and J is TRBJ2-1; no clear D. The CDR3 is made up of 11 amino acids. From germline, CDR1 is SQVTM and CDR2 ANQGSEA. V dropped 4 bases and J dropped 7 bases, with 8 bases sitting between them. CDR3 coding DNA: TGCAGCGTTGGAGAGAAGAATGAGCAGTTCTTC. Encoded protein: CSVGEKNEQFF.

In this sample, this clonotype turned up a few times. This chain links TRBV6-6 with TRBJ2-1; 7 bases match TRBD1. The V gene's germline CDR1 is MNHNY and CDR2 SVGAGI (reference sequence). With V trimmed by 5 bases and J by 6 bases, 10 bases remained unmatched. CDR3 length: 15 residues. CDR3 residues: CASSPRRDRSNEQFF. In DNA form, the CDR3 reads TGTGCCAGCAGTCCACGCCGGGACAGATCCAATGAGCAGTTCTTC.

This clonotype came up a few times. The chain employs TRBV5-5 and TRBJ2-1; a weak D match, TRBD1 (5 bases). The CDR3 consists of 16 residues. The germline V and J ends were trimmed by 4 bases and 6 bases, with 20 bases remaining between them. Germline CDR1 and CDR2: SGHKS and YYEKEE (reference sequence). CDR3 protein: CASSTADSFGSNEQFF. For the CDR3, the DNA is TGTGCCAGCAGCACCGCTGACAGTTTTGGTTCCAATGAGCAGTTCTTC.

The V and J genes are TRBV5-1 and TRBJ1-5; TRBD1 matches at 7 bases. The junction had 7 bases not matched to a gene; V was cut back by 0 bases and J by 7 bases. CDR3 length: 15 residues. The germline V gene has CDR1 SGHRS and CDR2 YFSETQ. Here the CDR3 DNA reads TGCGCCAGCAGCTTGGAGGGACAGCAGTTCCAGCCCCAGCATTTT. Amino acids: CASSLEGQQFQPQHF.

The chain uses TRBV29-1 and TRBJ2-2; D may match TRBD1 or TRBD2 (6 bases each). Trimming removed 4 bases from V and 3 bases from J, with 15 bases in between. Germline V lookup: CDR1 SQVTM, CDR2 ANQGSEA. The CDR3 totals 15 residues. Written as DNA, the CDR3 is TGCAGCGTTGTCTCCGGGGGCACCGACACCGGGGAGCTGTTTTTT. It translates to CSVVSGGTDTGELFF.

V usage is TRBV6-2 or TRBV6-3 and J usage is TRBJ2-1; D uncertain. The CDR3 sequence is 11 residues long. CDR1 MNHEY and CDR2 SVGEGT come from the germline V gene. Trimming removed 9 bases from V and 13 bases from J, with 16 bases in between. CDR3 bases: TGTGCCAGTATCCTTGGAGAGACCCAGTTCTTC. This sequence encodes CASILGETQFF.

This chain joins TRBV25-1 and TRBJ2-7; the D gene is possibly TRBD2 (6 bases). CDR1 is MGHDK and CDR2 is SYGVNS in the germline V gene. Trimming cost V 0 bases and J 7 bases, with 22 bases left between them. This CDR3 has 17 residues. CDR3 nucleotides: TGTGCCAGCAGTGAATATGGCGGGGCAAGCTCCTACAATGAGCAGTACTTC. It translates to CASSEYGGASSYNEQYF.

With regard to this clonotype: A junction end diverges from the germline sequence, so it may reflect a read error. This rearrangement joins TRBV4-3 to TRBJ2-1; tentatively, D is TRBD1 (6 bases). Per germline, CDR1 LGHNA and CDR2 YSLEER. There are 12 residues in the CDR3. CDR3 coding DNA: TGCGCCGTGGGGGCTCCGAGGAGTGAGCGGTTCTTC. Its protein product is CAVGAPRSERFF.

CDR3 in amino acids: CASRVGDLSELFF. CDR3 bases: TGCGCCAGCAGGGTAGGGGACCTTTCGGAGCTGTTTTTT. The chain combines TRBV5-1 with TRBJ2-2; D might be TRBD1 or TRBD2, each matching 5 bases. This CDR3 spans 13 amino acids. V was trimmed by 5 bases and J by 10 bases, leaving 15 bases between them. CDR1 is SGHRS and CDR2 is YFSETQ in the germline V gene.

The chain uses TRBV19 and TRBJ2-3, with TRBD1 identical over 7 bases. The CDR3 consists of 15 residues. Per germline, CDR1 LNHDA and CDR2 SQIVND (reference sequence). The V gene end was trimmed by 7 bases and the J gene end by 0 bases; junction bases not matched to a gene: 7. In DNA form, the CDR3 reads TGTGCCAGTACCAAGGGACAGTATAGCACAGATACGCAGTATTTT. Encoded protein: CASTKGQYSTDTQYF. The full variable domain, in which reference TRBV19 and TRBJ2-3 provide the parts outside the CDR3, is DGGITQSPKYLFRKEGQNVTLSCEQNLNHDAMYWYRQDPGQGLRLIYYSQIVNDFQKGDIAEGYSVSREKKESFPLTVTSAQKNPTAFYLCASTKGQYSTDTQYFGPGTRLTVL.

The chain employs TRBV6-5 and TRBJ1-6, with no clear D. CDR1 MNHEY and CDR2 SVGAGI come from the germline V gene. The V gene lost 7 bases and the J gene lost 10 bases, with 14 bases spanning the gap. This CDR3 spans 13 amino acids. The CDR3 nucleotides are TGTGCCAGCACCTACACCAATGACTCACCCCTCCACTTT. Protein sequence: CASTYTNDSPLHF.

This chain links TRBV6-5 with TRBJ2-3; a possible D gene is TRBD1 (5 bases). V lost 3 bases and J 0 bases, leaving 16 bases between the germline ends. Germline V CDR1 and CDR2: MNHEY, SVGAGI. The CDR3 sequence is 17 residues long. The CDR3 region has the DNA TGTGCCAGCAGTTATTTTGGGGCCACGACTAGCACAGATACGCAGTATTTT. Protein product: CASSYFGATTSTDTQYF.

This clonotype was picked up a small number of times. V and J are TRBV20-1 and TRBJ1-1, with TRBD1 as a possible D gene (5 bases). V lost 4 bases and J 1 base, leaving 10 bases between the germline ends. The CDR3 is made up of 13 amino acids. The germline gives CDR1 DFQATT, CDR2 SNEGSKA (reference sequence). The CDR3 sequence: CSATGDPNTEAFF. CDR3 DNA: TGCAGTGCTACTGGGGACCCGAACACTGAAGCTTTCTTT.

The CDR3 coding sequence is TGTGCCAGCAGTTTAGGCAGCGAATACGAGCAGTACTTC. This gives the protein CASSLGSEYEQYF. The V call is TRBV12-3 or TRBV12-4, the J call TRBJ2-7; D not resolved. V was shortened by 1 base and J by 4 bases, with 8 bases between the two germline ends. This CDR3 comprises 13 residues.

Concerning this clonotype itself: A read error may produce the germline difference seen at one junction end. The CDR3 spells CAVSDYVLGSGVVNEQFF. CDR3 DNA sequence: TGTGCCGTCAGTGACTACGTTTTAGGTAGCGGGGTGGTGAATGAGCAGTTCTTC. V is TRBV10-3 and J is TRBJ2-1; 8 nucleotides align to TRBD2. The CDR3 has 18 residues. Germline V gene lookup returns CDR1 ENHRY and CDR2 SYGVKD.

The V and J genes are TRBV7-9 and TRBJ2-1; a possible D gene is TRBD2 (7 bases). The V gene's germline CDR1 is SEHNR and CDR2 FQNEAQ (reference sequence). Trimming cost V 5 bases and J 5 bases, with 19 bases left between them. The CDR3 is made up of 16 amino acids. The CDR3 DNA follows: TGTGCCAGCAGCCGCCCGGGGGGCGGGAGTAACAATGAGCAGTTCTTC. It yields the protein CASSRPGGGSNNEQFF. Drawing the rest from reference TRBV7-9 and TRBJ2-1, the complete variable domain is DTGVSQNPRHKITKRGQNVTFRCDPISEHNRLYWYRQTLGQGPEFLTYFQNEAQLEKSRLLSDRFSAERPKGSFSTLEIQRTEQGDSAMYLCASSRPGGGSNNEQFFGPGTRLTVL.